This is a list of T cell receptor beta chains from one sample in a study of early T cells in non-severe SARS-CoV-2 infection. TCRdb re-derived calls from the 5' RACE reads in MiXCR, one entry per CDR3 protein. Counted here are fewer than 100,000 distinct CDR3 sequences, approximately 10% occurring once; the ten biggest clones make up roughly 4.7%. Sequences were obtained from whole blood. The receptor source for this set is an adult who was a healthcare worker with PCR-confirmed SARS-CoV-2 infection or an uninfected control (not recorded which). Each CDR3 is given with its conserved first and last residue. A D gene is named only where the DNA matches it firmly. The size entry is marked missing in some rows and otherwise reads once, few, many or a size class.

abundance,d_gene,j_gene,v_gene,CDR3aa
-,-,TRBJ2-7,TRBV9,CASSVSPGPPGEQYF
many,-,TRBJ1-4,TRBV12-3/TRBV12-4,CASSHRGGASWEKLFF
-,-,TRBJ2-7,TRBV7-3,CASSLSGSSYEQYF
many,-,TRBJ1-2,TRBV12-3/TRBV12-4,CASSFRNYGYTF
-,TRBD2,TRBJ2-7,TRBV20-1,CSATSGLADSYEQYF
many,-,TRBJ2-6,TRBV5-1,CASSPGDMSSGANVLTF
-,-,TRBJ1-1,TRBV18,CASSLTTGNTEAFF
-,-,TRBJ2-2,TRBV20-1,CSARSYSDGTGELFF
few,-,TRBJ1-5,TRBV30,CAWSTDYSNQPQHF
-,-,TRBJ1-5,TRBV4-2,CASSQEVSGVNEPQHF
few,-,TRBJ2-4,TRBV7-9,CASSQFPRSKNIQYF
many,TRBD2,TRBJ2-1,TRBV4-2,CASSQEASGGADEQFF
few,-,TRBJ2-3,TRBV20-1,CSAHGAPRLEGTQYF
many,TRBD1,TRBJ2-4,TRBV11-2,CASSSGTGYSNIQYF
few,-,TRBJ1-2,TRBV19,CASSIPRYGYTF
-,TRBD2,TRBJ2-5,TRBV20-1,CSAASSGQETQYF
-,-,TRBJ1-5,TRBV6-2/TRBV6-3,CASSWSGIIQPQHF
-,TRBD1,TRBJ1-1,TRBV7-2,CASSLEGTGGLAFF
many,TRBD1,TRBJ1-5,TRBV6-1,CASIPGGAGQQPQHF
few,-,TRBJ1-1,TRBV20-1,CSARRGRDTEAFF
many,-,TRBJ1-2,TRBV11-2,CASSPDVIRDGYTF
-,-,TRBJ1-5,TRBV20-1,CSAVNPIGASNQPQHF
many,TRBD1,TRBJ1-6,TRBV5-1,CASRQGQGANSPLHF
many,TRBD2,TRBJ2-5,TRBV27,CASSPRLAVLQETQYF
many,-,TRBJ2-7,TRBV7-9,CASSLGTLSSYEQYF
-,TRBD1,TRBJ2-4,TRBV6-1,CASSGDRVDIQYF
many,-,TRBJ2-3,TRBV6-6,CASSYSSGGGRGTDTQYF
few,-,TRBJ1-5,TRBV15,CATSRDGAGRYSNQPQHF
many,-,TRBJ1-4,TRBV19,CASMGTTAFNEKLFF
many,TRBD1,TRBJ2-7,TRBV20-1,CSALRQGVHHEQYF
-,-,TRBJ2-1,TRBV20-1,CSALTSEQFF
-,-,TRBJ1-5,TRBV6-5,CASGRGRNQPQHF
few,-,TRBJ2-2,TRBV6-5,CAIRRTATGELFF
many,TRBD2,TRBJ2-1,TRBV2,CASSELADNEQFF
many,TRBD1,TRBJ2-1,TRBV6-5,CASSYRDRGYNEQFF
-,-,TRBJ2-3,TRBV19,CASNQGGFPDTQYF
once,-,TRBJ2-1,TRBV6-2/TRBV6-3,CASIGTNSYNEQFF
-,-,TRBJ2-7,TRBV2,CASSERGRAYEQYF
many,TRBD2,TRBJ2-1,TRBV4-2,CASSQDPERGGFGEVEQFF
few,-,TRBJ1-2,TRBV21-1,CASSKARQTRDTF
many,-,TRBJ2-3,TRBV20-1,CSASPGLFSTDTQYF
few,-,TRBJ1-4,TRBV15,CATSRRDGLKEKLFF
-,TRBD1,TRBJ2-1,TRBV7-2,CASSPTRGHYYNEQFF
-,TRBD1,TRBJ1-1,TRBV7-2,CASSDRQGTTEAFF
few,-,TRBJ2-7,TRBV20-1,CSARDGLDGYEQYF